The 27 T cell receptor beta chains below were found in one sample sequenced in a study of Graves' ophthalmopathy and Graves' hyperthyroidism. TCR beta CDR3 amplification used RNA transcripts. RT-PCR with HTBI primers came first, then second-round multiplex PCR. TCRdb reprocessed the multiplex PCR reads via MiXCR and lists one record per CDR3 protein. Of 600,000 to 650,000 distinct CDR3 sequences detected, 22% appear once; the ten largest clones hold more than 5.5%. The sequenced sample consisted of peripheral blood. These receptors came from a young woman with stable Graves' hyperthyroidism. Some clones in this sample may be carry-over from other donors' samples.

In its sample, this clonotype was seen many times. The J gene is TRBJ1-6, the V gene TRBV7-6, with D unclear. V dropped 4 bases and J dropped 6 bases, with 10 bases sitting between them. Per germline, CDR1 SGHVS and CDR2 FNYEAQ. This CDR3 has 14 residues. Here the CDR3 reads CASSSLARNSPLHF. As DNA, the CDR3 is TGTGCCAGCAGCTCACTGGCCCGTAATTCACCCCTCCACTTT.

In its sample, this clonotype was seen many times. CDR3 sequence reads: CASTRTGTGPEQYF. The DNA for the CDR3 is TGTGCCAGCACCCGCACTGGTACAGGCCCCGAGCAGTACTTC. This chain connects TRBV6-1 to TRBJ2-7, with D maybe TRBD1 (5 bases). CDR1 MNHNS and CDR2 SASEGT come from the germline V gene. The CDR3 covers 14 residues. V lost 7 bases and J lost 6, with 19 bases in between.

At least ten counts were recorded for this clonotype. The chain recombines TRBV15 with TRBJ1-5; D not resolved. Trimming left V 0 bases short and J 11 bases short, with 14 bases between. From germline, CDR1 is LNHNV and CDR2 YYDKDF (reference sequence). The CDR3 is 14 amino acids. The CDR3 nucleotides are TGTGCCACCAGCAGAGATAACGCGGGATCGGCCCAGCATTTT. Translated: CATSRDNAGSAQHF.

The sample holds many counts of this clonotype. This chain links TRBV6-2 or TRBV6-3 with TRBJ2-6, with TRBD2 identical over 10 bases. Per the germline V gene, CDR1 is MNHEY and CDR2 is SVGEGT. CDR3 length: 20 residues. The ends lost 10 bases at V and 3 bases at J; junction bases unmatched: 21. The CDR3 sequence is CATDKISRLAGRFGANVLTF. The DNA of the CDR3 is TGTGCCACCGACAAAATTTCCCGACTAGCGGGCCGTTTTGGGGCCAACGTCCTGACTTTC.

This clonotype was counted ten times or more. The chain recombines TRBV5-1 with TRBJ2-7; 8 bases are a match to TRBD1. This CDR3 is 14 amino acids long. V shed 4 bases, J shed 6 bases, and the junction held 9 bases outside the gene matches. Germline CDR1 is SGHRS and CDR2 is YFSETQ. The chain's CDR3 is CASSPGQVQSEQYF. CDR3 bases: TGCGCCAGCAGCCCGGGACAGGTCCAGAGCGAGCAGTACTTC.

This clonotype was seen many times. V is TRBV2 and J is TRBJ1-5; D is unresolved. CDR3 length equals 12 residues. The V gene lost 3 bases and the J gene lost 4 bases, with 4 bases spanning the gap. The germline CDR1 and CDR2 sequences are SNHLY and FYNNEI. CDR3 sequence: CASSEWNQPQHF. DNA for the CDR3: TGTGCCAGCAGTGAGTGGAATCAGCCCCAGCATTTT.

Here the CDR3 DNA reads TGTGCCAGCAGACGGGGCGGACAGACCTACGAGCAGTACTTC. Translated, it gives CASRRGGQTYEQYF. The chain employs TRBV3-1 and TRBJ2-7, with a possible D match to TRBD1 (6 bases). Between the trimmed V and J ends, which lost 6 bases and 2 bases, there was a span of 14 bases. The CDR3 runs to 14 residues. In germline, CDR1 is LGHDT, CDR2 YNNKEL (reference sequence).

The J gene is TRBJ1-5, the V gene TRBV4-1; unclear D gene. CDR1 and CDR2 from the germline V gene are MGHRA and YSYEKL. V gave up 3 bases and J gave up 2 bases, with 11 bases separating them. This CDR3 is built from 15 residues. CDR3 in amino acids: CASSQTGMGNQPQHF. In DNA, the CDR3 is TGCGCCAGCAGCCAGACGGGAATGGGCAATCAGCCCCAGCATTTT.

CDR3 sequence reads: CASRRTGGRQPQHF. The CDR3 nucleotides read TGTGCCAGCAGAAGGACAGGTGGACGTCAGCCCCAGCATTTT. The chain joins TRBV28 to TRBJ1-5; 7 positions agree with TRBD1. Germline CDR1 is MDHEN and CDR2 is SYDVKM. The CDR3 has 14 residues. V shed 6 bases and J 6 bases; nucleotides not matched to a gene: 8.

The chain is built from TRBV6-2 or TRBV6-3 and TRBJ1-5, with D unresolved. The CDR3 is 16 amino acids. Germline V gives CDR1 MNHEY, CDR2 SVGEGT. With 4 bases removed from V and 3 bases from J, the gap between germline ends came to 16 bases. CDR3 coding DNA: TGTGCCAGCAGTTCCAACACGGCCGGTCCCAATCAGCCCCAGCATTTT. It encodes CASSSNTAGPNQPQHF.

This clonotype showed up many times. At one boundary the junction diverges from the germline segment, which might be a read error. The rearrangement uses TRBV5-1 and TRBJ2-2; 7 positions agree with TRBD1. This CDR3 has 15 amino acids. CDR1 and CDR2 from the germline V gene are SGHRS and YFSETQ. The CDR3 spells CASKPGQTNTWELFF. Here the CDR3 DNA reads TGCGCCAGCAAACCGGGACAGACCAACACCTGGGAGCTGTTTTTT.

This clonotype was seen many times. V and J are TRBV11-2 and TRBJ2-7; D possibly corresponds to TRBD1 (6 bases). The CDR3 extends over 16 amino acids. CDR1 and CDR2 (germline): SGHAT, FQNNGV. Trimming stripped 4 bases from V and 0 bases from J, with 16 bases between. CDR3 in DNA: TGTGCCAGCAGCTCGAGTTATGGACAGAGCTCCTACGAGCAGTACTTC. Its protein is CASSSSYGQSSYEQYF.

The J gene is TRBJ1-3, the V gene TRBV6-1; D call uncertain. V gave up 0 bases and J gave up 2 bases, with 5 bases separating them. The germline gives CDR1 MNHNS, CDR2 SASEGT. The CDR3 consists of 14 residues. The CDR3: CASSEAVAGNTIYF. CDR3 bases: TGTGCCAGCAGTGAAGCGGTAGCTGGAAACACCATATATTTT.

This clonotype was detected ten times or more. The chain links TRBV12-3 or TRBV12-4 to TRBJ1-1; D possibly corresponds to TRBD1 (5 bases). CDR3 length equals 12 residues. V shed 6 bases and J shed 4 bases, with 9 bases lying between them. The CDR3 sequence is CASSRDVTEAFF. For the CDR3, the DNA is TGTGCCAGCAGCCGGGACGTCACTGAAGCTTTCTTT.

The table lists this clonotype with many counts. This rearrangement joins TRBV6-1 to TRBJ1-1; 9 nucleotides line up with TRBD1. Germline values: CDR1 MNHNS, CDR2 SASEGT. There are 14 residues in the CDR3. Trimming took 5 bases from V and 8 from J; bases not matched to a gene: 9. CDR3 amino acids: CASSLGQGPEEAFF. In DNA form, the CDR3 reads TGTGCCAGCAGTCTTGGACAGGGGCCGGAGGAAGCTTTCTTT.

The gene calls are TRBV5-1 and TRBJ1-2; D remains unclear. The CDR3 spans 15 residues. The V gene's germline CDR1 is SGHRS and CDR2 YFSETQ. V lost 0 bases, J lost 4 bases, and 13 bases lay in between. CDR3 sequence (DNA): TGCGCCAGCAGCTTGGACCCGGCTCCGGTCTATGGCTACACCTTC. This codes for CASSLDPAPVYGYTF.

This clonotype was observed a few times. The chain is built from TRBV6-2 or TRBV6-3 and TRBJ2-7; 12 nucleotides agree with TRBD2. In germline, CDR1 is MNHEY, CDR2 SVGEGT. The CDR3 is made up of 15 amino acids. Trimming took 6 bases from V and 4 from J; bases not matched to a gene: 7. As DNA, the CDR3 is TGTGCCAGCAGCGAAACTAGCGGGAGGACGTACGAGCAGTACTTC. This sequence encodes CASSETSGRTYEQYF.

This sequence joins TRBV6-2 or TRBV6-3 and TRBJ1-1; 9 bases fit TRBD1. The germline V gene encodes CDR1 MNHEY and CDR2 SVGEGT. This CDR3 has 18 amino acids. The junction had 9 bases not matched to a gene; V was cut back by 0 bases and J by 1 base. CDR3 sequence (DNA): TGTGCCAGCAGTTACTCCCGCGGGACAGGGAGAAGGAACACTGAAGCTTTCTTT. It is translated as CASSYSRGTGRRNTEAFF.

This clonotype was recorded a few times. The chain combines TRBV6-1 with TRBJ2-4, with a weak D call TRBD2 (7 bases). The CDR3 runs to 16 residues. Per the germline V gene, CDR1 is MNHNS and CDR2 is SASEGT. V was clipped by 6 bases and J by 5 bases, with 20 bases between them. CDR3 bases: TGTGCCAGCAGAACTACATTCGGGGGGCGGGAAAACATTCAGTACTTC. Translating gives CASRTTFGGRENIQYF.

As to this clonotype: At one end the junction does not follow the germline gene, possibly because of a read error. The genes are TRBV11-2 and TRBJ2-5, with 9 bases matching TRBD2. Germline CDR1 is SGHAT and CDR2 is FQNNGV. This CDR3 is built from 14 residues. CDR3 in amino acids: CASSLTSGQESQYF. The CDR3 nucleotides read TGTGCCAGCAGCTTGACTAGCGGTCAAGAGAGCCAGTACTTC.

The chain joins TRBV6-2 or TRBV6-3 to TRBJ2-2; 8 bases fit TRBD2. The V gene's germline CDR1 is MNHEY and CDR2 SVGEGT. The CDR3 runs 15 residues. Germline trimming cut 7 bases from V and 8 bases from J; bases unmatched to any gene: 12. In nucleotides, the CDR3 is TGTGCCAGCAAGGAGCGGGGGTTTGTCTTAGGGGAGCTGTTTTTT. Residues: CASKERGFVLGELFF.

The chain employs TRBV29-1 and TRBJ1-1, with 8 bases aligning to TRBD1. The CDR3 runs 14 residues. The V segment lost 5 bases and the J segment 1 base; nucleotides outside the gene matches: 6. Germline values: CDR1 SQVTM, CDR2 ANQGSEA. This chain's CDR3 is CSVRTGSGNTEAFF. The CDR3 nucleotides read TGCAGCGTTAGGACAGGGAGTGGGAACACTGAAGCTTTCTTT.

The chain joins TRBV15 to TRBJ1-3, with TRBD1 as a possible D gene (6 bases). Trimming shortened V by 4 bases and J by 0 bases, and 13 bases separated the two germline ends. Germline CDR1 LNHNV, CDR2 YYDKDF (reference sequence). The CDR3 length is 16 residues. DNA of the CDR3: TGTGCCACCAGCAACGGGGGGACAAGCTCTGGAAACACCATATATTTT. Its protein is CATSNGGTSSGNTIYF.

This clonotype was counted at least ten times. This chain uses TRBV2 with TRBJ1-5; maybe TRBD1 (6 bases). This CDR3 is 16 amino acids long. CDR1 and CDR2 from the germline V gene are SNHLY and FYNNEI. V was shortened by 3 bases and J by 4 bases, with 16 bases between the two germline ends. This CDR3 reads CASSEDATGLNQPQHF. The CDR3 coding sequence is TGTGCCAGCAGTGAGGACGCGACAGGCCTAAATCAGCCCCAGCATTTT.

This clonotype was counted at least ten times. This sequence joins TRBV20-1 and TRBJ2-7, with TRBD1 matching 7 bases. V dropped 6 bases and J dropped 3; count of bases not matched to a gene: 5. Per germline, CDR1 DFQATT and CDR2 SNEGSKA (reference sequence). CDR3 size: 12 residues. This chain's CDR3 is CSATDRDYEQYF. The CDR3 coding sequence is TGCAGTGCCACCGACAGGGACTACGAGCAGTACTTC.

This clonotype appeared many times. The rearrangement uses TRBV20-1 and TRBJ1-1, with D possibly matching TRBD1 (6 bases). There are 13 residues in the CDR3. V lost 3 bases to trimming and J lost 4 bases, with 12 bases between them. In germline, CDR1 is DFQATT, CDR2 SNEGSKA (reference sequence). As DNA, the CDR3 is TGCAGTGCTAGCGGCGGAGGGGGCACTGAAGCTTTCTTT. It specifies CSASGGGGTEAFF.

The sample holds many counts of this clonotype. V gene TRBV4-1 combines with J gene TRBJ2-7; D possibly corresponds to TRBD2 (6 bases). Germline CDR1 MGHRA, CDR2 YSYEKL. The CDR3 is 13 amino acids. Trimming pared 6 bases from V and 4 bases from J, leaving 13 bases between. This CDR3 reads CASRMSGSYEQYF. In nucleotides, the CDR3 is TGCGCCAGCAGGATGAGCGGGTCGTACGAGCAGTACTTC.